This TCR beta chain comes out of a study of identical twins (dated by TCRdb to the mid-2010s). Describing the broader study: To test whether fetal clonotypes persist, the study used deep sequencing on TCR alpha and beta repertoires from monozygotic twins, unrelated adults of various ages, and cord blood. To rule out contamination, replicate twin experiments were performed at different times with different library preparation protocols.

The germline V gene supplies CDR1 SQVTM and CDR2 ANQGSEA. The CDR3 has 15 amino acids, counting the end cysteine and phenylalanine. Kept here is only the CDR3 DNA, which spans 45 bases and is read in frame from base 1. V sheds 6 bases and J sheds 0 bases, leaving 18 bases between their ends. Every donor was a healthy Caucasian. Three pairs of female monozygotic twins, all aged about 18 to 30 years, made up the twin cohort. Positive isolation kits from Invitrogen were used to isolate the CD4+ and CD8+ T cell populations. Library preparation employed 5' RACE. The sample was run on an Illumina HiSeq 2000. A universal primer binding site was added through template switching, and the final cDNA carried a unique molecular identifier so that TCR cDNA molecules could be counted accurately. First-strand cDNA for TCR alpha and beta chains was synthesized from specific primers in the conserved constant-segment region. To control for contamination, every cDNA library was double barcoded, receiving both a SMART-Mk sample barcode and Illumina barcodes. TruSeq adapter sequences along with Illumina sample barcodes were introduced in two successive PCR steps. Sequencing of the TCR alpha and beta cDNA libraries was done on the Illumina HiSeq platform using custom primers. The original methods were these. Unique molecular identifiers were extracted from raw reads with MiGEC, and CDR3 positions were determined with MiXCR. Recombination models were inferred per individual with the repgenHMM and IGoR tools using an EM algorithm. The analysis of shared clonotypes was done with the tcR package in R, with sharing normalized by the product of cloneset sizes. To study raw recombination free of thymic and clonal selection effects, out-of-frame nonproductive sequences were analyzed. Using fastp trimming at Q25 and MiXCR clonotype assembly, TCRdb reanalyzed the public sequencing data and kept in-frame beta chains. Rows with one shared CDR3 protein collapse into an entry with the most common genes and DNA. These V and J calls rely on TCRdb rather than the paper's analysis. The sample includes roughly 290,000 distinct CDR3 sequences, with nearly 9.5% observed a single time. The ten largest account for around 7.1% of the sample.

Paper-wide results and their limitations: Zero-insertion analyses could be partly confounded by invariant T cells such as MAIT and iNKT, though diverse VJ usage argued against such confounding for most clonotypes. The excess sharing between twins in beta out-of-frame sequences was weaker because fewer shared sequences reduced the signal-to-noise ratio. In monozygotic twins, out-of-frame TCR alpha sharing was systematically underestimated by recombination models, although the models agreed with sharing between unrelated individuals. Conclusions relied on cross-sectional statistical analysis, since the same donors could not be followed over many years. Fewer insertions were carried by abundant cord blood beta clonotypes, a similar but weaker trend appeared in young adult naive repertoires, and no such trend appeared in memory repertoires. Compared with coincidental sharing between unrelated individuals, out-of-frame TCR alpha sequences shared between twins showed an excess of sequences with low generation probability.

This clonotype has a count of ten or more. The specificity of this receptor is unknown. The record has no base qualities; no much larger clone is one base away. These data were also filed under a second study, of yellow fever vaccine responses in identical twins. The second paper further reports: According to the authors, the vaccine-induced T cell response in identical twins seemed to be partly convergent and partly specific to each individual. In identical twins, the study followed T cell clones that responded to the vaccine with precision.

In this chain, TRBV29-1 is recombined with TRBJ2-7, with the D segment identity uncertain. The sequence was collected from a woman aged 18-29 years in good health. Specimen: CD8+ T cells sorted from blood. Here the CDR3 is given as CSVIPPGSPSYEQYF. The DNA is TGCAGCGTGATCCCCCCGGGCTCCCCCTCCTACGAGCAGTACTTC.